One T cell receptor (beta chain) is described in this entry. Repertoires were generated with immunoSEQ multiplex PCR, while TCRdb's copy carries only in-frame clones and drops some. The sample carries 150,000 to 200,000 clones, about nine tenths recorded once. This sample is drawn from a study of control samples from healthy donors and cancer patients. Trimming removed 4 bases at V and 4 bases at J, with 7 bases between. This CDR3 is built from 12 residues. Germline CDR1 and CDR2: SGHVS and FQNEAQ. Sequenced sample: blood. The genes are TRBV7-8 and TRBJ1-2; D is unclear. The receptor was derived from a woman in her twenties or thirties in good health. DNA of the CDR3: TGTGCCAGCAGCTCCACACTCTATGGCTACACCTTC. Its translation: CASSSTLYGYTF.